Shown below are 20 T cell receptor beta chains from a single sample sequenced in a study of naive and memory T cell subsets. Both TRBC1 and TRBC2 were covered by a beta constant-region primer of two equimolar oligonucleotides. Nested alpha and beta constant-region primers with the SP2 primer drove four PCR rounds on ligated cDNA. TCRdb redid the calling of the UMI-ligation and nested PCR reads with MiXCR, one entry per CDR3 protein. This sample has more than 100,000 distinct CDR3 sequences, with 36% found just once. The sequenced material came from central memory CD4+ T cells from blood. The source is a human donor in good health.

V usage is TRBV20-1 and J usage is TRBJ1-5, with D unresolved. Germline CDR1 is DFQATT and CDR2 is SNEGSKA (reference sequence). Trimming shortened V by 2 bases and J by 2 bases, and 4 bases separated the two germline ends. The CDR3 is 12 amino acids. The CDR3 loop is CSARQGNQPQHF. CDR3 DNA sequence: TGCAGTGCTAGACAGGGCAATCAGCCCCAGCATTTT.

This sequence joins TRBV27 and TRBJ2-7; possibly TRBD1 for D (6 bases). The germline V gene encodes CDR1 MNHEY and CDR2 SMNVEV (reference sequence). CDR3 length: 15 residues. V gave up 5 bases and J gave up 5 bases, with 19 bases separating them. In nucleotides, the CDR3 is TGTGCCAGCAGTCCAAGGCCTTTAGGGGGAGACGAGCAGTACTTC. Protein product: CASSPRPLGGDEQYF.

The chain carries TRBV6-5 and TRBJ2-3; 12 bases align to TRBD2. The CDR3 is 17 amino acids. After removal of 5 bases from V and 5 bases from J, the junction contained 11 bases not matched to a gene. Germline CDR1 and CDR2: MNHEY and SVGAGI. The CDR3 DNA follows: TGTGCCAGCAGTGCCCAACTAGCGGGAGGTTCGGGAGATACGCAGTATTTT. Amino acid sequence: CASSAQLAGGSGDTQYF.

The genes are TRBV2 and TRBJ1-6; no reliable D call. Per germline, CDR1 SNHLY and CDR2 FYNNEI. V was shortened by 4 bases and J by 6 bases, with 16 bases between the two germline ends. The CDR3 is 16 residues long. The CDR3 protein is CASSAAGTRANSPLHF. Here the CDR3 DNA reads TGTGCCAGCAGTGCCGCCGGAACCCGTGCTAATTCACCCCTCCACTTT.

This clonotype was counted only a few times. The chain couples TRBV11-2 to TRBJ2-4, with D maybe TRBD2 (5 bases). The CDR3 extends over 17 amino acids. V dropped 5 bases and J dropped 0 bases, with 17 bases sitting between them. Germline V gene data show CDR1 as SGHAT and CDR2 as FQNNGV. The CDR3, as DNA: TGTGCCAGCAGCCCGGACTGGGCGTCACTAGCCAAAAACATTCAGTACTTC. Protein: CASSPDWASLAKNIQYF.

V gene TRBV6-6 combines with J gene TRBJ2-5; 7 bases are shared with TRBD2. Germline values: CDR1 MNHNY, CDR2 SVGAGI (reference sequence). With 9 bases clipped from V and 5 bases from J, the junction kept 9 bases outside the gene matches. The CDR3 covers 13 residues. The CDR3 DNA reads as TGTGCCAGTGGGGGGGAGGCCGGGGAGACCCAGTACTTC. This sequence encodes CASGGEAGETQYF.

This clonotype was observed many times. The CDR3 coding sequence is TGTGCCAGCAGCTTAGAAAGGGGGCGAAATGAGCAGTACTTC. Amino acid sequence: CASSLERGRNEQYF. The chain couples TRBV11-2 to TRBJ2-7; 7 nucleotides agree with TRBD1. Germline CDR1 is SGHAT and CDR2 is FQNNGV. The ends lost 0 bases at V and 7 bases at J; junction bases unmatched: 6. The CDR3 is 14 amino acids.

This clonotype has only a few counts. The rearrangement uses TRBV2 and TRBJ2-1; the match to TRBD2 covers 10 bases. This CDR3 contains 16 residues. The V and J ends lost 4 bases and 8 bases, in that order; junction bases with no gene match: 11. Germline lookup yields CDR1 SNHLY and CDR2 FYNNEI. The CDR3 loop is CASSGLIAGGRDEQFF. For the CDR3, the DNA is TGTGCCAGCAGTGGCCTTATAGCGGGAGGTCGCGATGAGCAGTTCTTC.

The chain combines TRBV30 with TRBJ2-1, with 7 positions matching TRBD2. This CDR3 region has 14 residues. V trimming: 4 bases; J trimming: 2 bases; junction bases outside the gene matches: 5. Germline V lookup: CDR1 GTSNPN, CDR2 SVGIG (reference sequence). The CDR3 sequence is CAWTQGTTYNEQFF. The CDR3 DNA sequence: TGTGCCTGGACTCAAGGGACTACCTACAATGAGCAGTTCTTC.

There are a few counts of this clonotype. The J gene is TRBJ2-7, the V gene TRBV20-1; the match to TRBD1 covers 8 bases. Germline V gene sequence: CDR1 DFQATT, CDR2 SNEGSKA (reference sequence). J was trimmed by 4 bases and V by 5 bases; bases with no gene match: 10. This CDR3 is 14 amino acids long. The CDR3 DNA sequence: TGCAGTGCTTACTTGACAGGGGCAGGGTACGAGCAGTACTTC. Protein: CSAYLTGAGYEQYF.

This sequence joins TRBV7-6 and TRBJ2-3; either TRBD1 or TRBD2 may fit D (5 bases each). The CDR3 covers 12 residues. Per the germline V gene, CDR1 is SGHVS and CDR2 is FNYEAQ. Between the trimmed V and J ends, which lost 4 bases and 6 bases, there was a span of 8 bases. DNA of the CDR3: TGTGCCAGCAGCTCTGAGGGGGATACGCAGTATTTT. It codes for CASSSEGDTQYF.

A few counts support this clonotype. The V and J genes are TRBV28 and TRBJ2-2; either TRBD1 or TRBD2 may supply D (5 bases each). The CDR3 runs 15 residues. The V gene's germline CDR1 is MDHEN and CDR2 SYDVKM. Trimming took 1 base from V and 4 from J, leaving 10 bases between them. The CDR3 reads CASSLFGAGTGELFF. The CDR3 DNA is TGTGCCAGCAGTTTATTCGGGGCGGGCACCGGGGAGCTGTTTTTT.

V usage is TRBV9 and J usage is TRBJ2-1; D could derive from TRBD1 or TRBD2 (5 bases each). The CDR3 has 13 amino acids. Deletions cut 7 bases from V and 8 bases from J, with 16 bases between. Germline lookup yields CDR1 SGDLS and CDR2 YYNGEE. CDR3 in amino acids: CASRGGRDDEQFF. CDR3 bases: TGTGCCAGCCGCGGCGGCAGGGACGATGAGCAGTTCTTC.

There are many counts of this clonotype. The V and J genes are TRBV7-9 and TRBJ2-1; 8 nucleotides match TRBD2. Germline lookup yields CDR1 SEHNR and CDR2 FQNEAQ (reference sequence). Trimming at V came to 7 bases and at J to 3 bases, leaving 5 bases not matched to a gene. The CDR3 extends over 14 amino acids. This CDR3 reads CASTLSGNYNEQFF. CDR3 coding DNA: TGTGCCAGCACTCTTAGCGGGAACTACAATGAGCAGTTCTTC.

Comments on this clonotype: At one end the junction does not follow the germline gene, possibly because of a read error. CDR3 sequence reads: CASSPNVRGEDRQYF. The CDR3 DNA reads as TGTGCCAGCAGCCCTAACGTGCGGGGAGAAGATAGGCAGTATTTT. This rearrangement joins TRBV5-4 to TRBJ2-3; a possible D gene is TRBD2 (6 bases). Germline loops: CDR1 SGHNT, CDR2 YYREEE (reference sequence). The CDR3 covers 15 residues.

The V and J genes are TRBV20-1 and TRBJ2-1; 10 bases are shared with TRBD2. V was pared by 6 bases and J by 6 bases, with 8 bases of the junction left unmatched. CDR3 length: 14 residues. Germline loops: CDR1 DFQATT, CDR2 SNEGSKA (reference sequence). The CDR3 region has the DNA TGCAGTGCCCTCCTTAGCGGGAGGACCAATGAGCAGTTCTTC. Its translation: CSALLSGRTNEQFF.

The chain employs TRBV20-1 and TRBJ2-1; D remains unclear. The CDR3 has 12 amino acids. V lost 6 bases to trimming and J lost 7 bases, with 13 bases between them. Per the germline V gene, CDR1 is DFQATT and CDR2 is SNEGSKA (reference sequence). The CDR3 DNA sequence: TGCAGTGCGGCAGCGACCCGAAATGAGCAGTTCTTC. Amino acids: CSAAATRNEQFF.

The CDR3 DNA reads as TGTGCCAGCAGAAGCGGGTATAGCGGGAGGGCCACCGGGGAGCTGTTTTTT. Translated, it gives CASRSGYSGRATGELFF. The chain employs TRBV6-6 and TRBJ2-2; 11 bases fit TRBD2. This CDR3 region has 17 residues. Losses at the gene ends were 6 bases for V and 4 bases for J; bases not matched to a gene: 10. Germline CDR1 and CDR2: MNHNY and SVGAGI (reference sequence).

The chain joins TRBV20-1 to TRBJ2-3; 16 nucleotides match TRBD2. V shed 5 bases, J shed 6 bases, and the junction held 8 bases outside the gene matches. The germline CDR1 and CDR2 sequences are DFQATT and SNEGSKA (reference sequence). The length of the CDR3 is 16 residues. For the CDR3, the DNA is TGCAGTGCTCAGGGACTAGCGGGAGGGTTATCGGATACGCAGTATTTT. It translates to CSAQGLAGGLSDTQYF.

J is TRBJ1-2 and V is TRBV12-3 or TRBV12-4; unclear D gene. V gave up 1 base and J gave up 2 bases, with 8 bases separating them. There are 14 residues in the CDR3. CDR3 sequence reads: CASSLVTANYGYTF. CDR3 bases: TGTGCCAGCAGTTTAGTAACAGCGAACTATGGCTACACCTTC.